Shown below are 9 T cell receptor beta chains from a single sample sequenced in a study of tumor-infiltrating lymphocytes in primary liver carcinoma (dated by TCRdb to about 2017). Without any cell sorting, total RNA and DNA were co-extracted from about 20-30 mg of bulk tissue using the AllPrep DNA/RNA mini kit. The reads were generated on an Illumina HiSeq 2500. Using a constant-region primer and ProtoScript II reverse transcriptase, TCRbeta-specific cDNA was reverse-transcribed from about 0.45 ug total RNA. Construction of the TCRbeta libraries relied on three nested rounds of multiplex PCR, following a slightly modified ARM-PCR procedure. Multiplex TRBV1-TRBV30 forward primers and a Cbeta reverse primer were used in the first two PCR rounds, each of which was run for approximately 11 cycles. TCRdb reran the public reads through fastp at Q25 and MiXCR, keeping productive beta chains. Rows merge per CDR3 protein into single entries with the most common DNA and genes. In this sample the table shows some 94,000 distinct CDR3 sequences, approximately 68% of which occur a single time. Over 9.5% of the sample comes from the top ten.

The specimen sequenced was liver tumor tissue from sampling region 5. What this sample's cell subset or site label stands for: tumor region T5, tumor centre. The source of these receptors is a woman aged 55 to 70 with primary liver carcinoma and hepatitis B virus infection.

Note on this clonotype: The conserved final phenylalanine or tryptophan is absent from the CDR3, which likely points to a read error. The V call is TRBV12-3 or TRBV12-4, the J call TRBJ1-1; D remains ambiguous. V was clipped by 5 bases and J by 4 bases, with 17 bases between them. This CDR3 spans 15 amino acids. As DNA, the CDR3 is TGTGCCAGCAGTGACGTTGGGAGGCCCGGCACTGAAGCTTTCCTT. Protein sequence: CASSDVGRPGTEAFL.

This clonotype was recorded a few times. The CDR3 protein is CASSGGGAIETQYF. The CDR3 bases are TGTGCCAGCAGTGGGGGGGGCGCGATAGAGACCCAGTACTTC. The V and J genes are TRBV2 and TRBJ2-5; possibly TRBD2 for D (7 bases). The CDR3 has 14 amino acids. V dropped 4 bases and J dropped 4 bases, with 13 bases sitting between them. CDR1 and CDR2 from the germline V gene are SNHLY and FYNNEI. The full variable domain, with the rest looked up from reference TRBV2 and TRBJ2-5, is EPEVTQTPSHQVTQMGQEVILRCVPISNHLYFYWYRQILGQKVEFLVSFYNNEISEKSEIFDDQFSVERPDGSNFTLKIRSTKLEDSAMYFCASSGGGAIETQYFGPGTRLLVL.

The chain recombines TRBV10-3 with TRBJ2-5; no firm D call. V was trimmed by 4 bases and J by 1 base, leaving 16 bases between them. Germline CDR1 ENHRY, CDR2 SYGVKD. This CDR3 region has 16 residues. CDR3 DNA sequence: TGTGCCATCAGTGGCCAAGGTTACGGATGCCAAGAGACCCAGTACTTC. It translates to CAISGQGYGCQETQYF.

At least ten counts were recorded for this clonotype. This sequence joins TRBV6-5 and TRBJ2-1; 9 nucleotides align to TRBD1. This CDR3 comprises 12 residues. From germline, CDR1 is MNHEY and CDR2 SVGAGI. J was trimmed by 7 bases and V by 8 bases; bases with no gene match: 3. In nucleotides, the CDR3 is TGTGCCAGCGGGGACAGGGCGAATGAGCAGTTCTTC. It yields the protein CASGDRANEQFF.

Comment on this clonotype: Being one base from a much bigger clone, this may be a read error. This chain links TRBV5-4 with TRBJ2-1, with no clear D. CDR1 is SGHNT and CDR2 is YYREEE in the germline V gene (reference sequence). The CDR3 has 15 amino acids. The CDR3 here is CDSSPVRSSYNEQFF. CDR3 in DNA: TGTGACAGCAGCCCCGTCCGGAGCTCCTACAATGAGCAGTTCTTC.

The genes are TRBV5-1 and TRBJ2-7; D is unresolved. The CDR3 has 14 amino acids. Germline CDR1 reads SGHRS; CDR2 reads YFSETQ. V lost 3 bases, J lost 7 bases, and 17 bases lay in between. For the CDR3, the DNA is TGCGCCAGCAGCTCCATGGGGTTCTCCGGAGAGCAGTACTTC. It translates to CASSSMGFSGEQYF.

With respect to this clonotype: No conserved phenylalanine or tryptophan ends this CDR3, so it is likely a read error. The rearrangement uses TRBV12-3 or TRBV12-4 and TRBJ2-2; D is unclear. This CDR3 is 14 amino acids long. CDR3 in DNA: TGTGCCAGCAATTTAGGGCAGCCGACCGGGGAGCTGTTTTCT. This sequence encodes CASNLGQPTGELFS.

The rearrangement joins TRBV4-1 to TRBJ1-5; D is unclear. TRBJ2-3 matches the DNA end more closely, so the J call is doubtful. The CDR3 has 16 residues. CDR1 and CDR2 (germline): MGHRA, YSYEKL. CDR3 bases: TGCGCCAGCAGCCAAGAGCAGGAAAGTGGCAATCGGCCCCAGTATTTT. It is translated as CASSQEQESGNRPQYF.

This clonotype was counted at least ten times. The V and J genes are TRBV14 and TRBJ2-4; 7 nucleotides line up with TRBD1. This CDR3 is built from 15 residues. Germline CDR1 reads SGHDN; CDR2 reads FVKESK. The ends lost 4 bases at V and 6 bases at J; junction bases unmatched: 9. Here the CDR3 reads CASSRNRGERNIQYF. CDR3 DNA: TGTGCCAGCAGCCGAAACAGGGGCGAGAGAAACATTCAGTACTTC.